These T cell receptor beta chains were read from a single sample in a study of T-cell reconstitution after alpha-beta-depleted transplantation in children. From the PCR reads, TCRdb called clonotypes with MiXCR, one entry per CDR3 protein. The profile shows 500,000 to 750,000 distinct CDR3 sequences, roughly 13% of them singletons. The specimen comprised PBMCs, mostly from graft donor cells, sampled 360 days after TCRalphabeta/CD19-depleted stem cell transplant. The receptors shown here come from a male patient aged 10 to 17 who had a stem cell transplant for acute myeloid leukemia, so the T cells may come from the graft donor. Both conserved end residues are part of each CDR3. The order of the fields is D gene, V gene, CDR3 protein. A D gene is named only where the DNA matches it firmly.

>-|TRBV19
CASTPPGPGNGYTF
>TRBD2|TRBV28
CASSYEREKITDTQYF
>-|TRBV7-2
CASSLQRTHNEQFF
>-|TRBV5-1
CASSLAGESYEQYF
>TRBD2|TRBV7-2
CASSPSGFAIYNEQFF
>-|TRBV6-1
CASISDSPSSYNEQFF
>-|TRBV5-6
CASSVNRGGADTQYF
>-|TRBV29-1
CSVGKRLSSYNEQFF
>TRBD2|TRBV7-2
CASSLVSSGGNEQFF
>TRBD2|TRBV5-1
CASGEGLAGVNEQFF
>TRBD1|TRBV6-2/TRBV6-3
CASSYPITGVYSYNEQFF
>-|TRBV20-1
CSAREVLNSNQPQHF
>-|TRBV29-1
CSVPPGGTEAFF
>TRBD1|TRBV25-1
CASRYPGTGETNEQFF
>TRBD1|TRBV7-9
CASSLLGQPTSQYF
>-|TRBV20-1
CSASRIDEKLFF
>-|TRBV15
CATSRDRGVSKNTGELFF
>TRBD2|TRBV3-1
CASSPGLAMTNEQFF